The source of this T cell receptor beta chain is a study of blood T cells in healthy people across ages. Trimming took 4 bases from V and 2 from J, leaving 18 bases between them. Germline V lookup: CDR1 LGHDT, CDR2 YNNKEL (reference sequence). The CDR3 consists of 16 residues. A second PCR, run for roughly 7 to 12 cycles, used a sample-barcoded 5' primer plus a J-beta primer mix. TCRdb independently ran MiXCR on the 5' RACE reads; one entry per CDR3 protein. The data show about 580,000 distinct CDR3 sequences, less than 60% seen once. This clonotype was counted between two and nine times. Sequenced: blood. The chain uses TRBV3-1 and TRBJ2-7; D is tentatively TRBD1 or TRBD2 (5 bases each). This TCR was sampled from an older man in good health. CDR3 region: CASSPASGDPTYEQYF. The DNA for the CDR3 is TGTGCCAGCAGCCCAGCTTCTGGGGACCCCACCTACGAGCAGTACTTC.